This T cell receptor beta chain was profiled in a study of T cell repertoires in aging, cancer and after chemotherapy. This clonotype came up a few times. V was clipped by 0 bases and J by 8 bases, with 8 bases between them. Germline loops: CDR1 SGHKS, CDR2 YYEKEE (reference sequence). The CDR3 extends over 13 amino acids. Rearranged V-D-J TRB sequences were amplified with a mixed TRB-A/B primer pool. One entry per CDR3 protein, called by TCRdb with MiXCR from the multiplex PCR reads. This table holds over 1,400 distinct CDR3 sequences, approximately 39% found once. Amplification of TCR beta used genomic DNA extracted from peripheral blood.

The chain has TRBV5-5 and TRBJ1-4; no definite D call. The material sequenced was blood. The TCR was taken from a human donor with a solid tumor. CDR3 in amino acids: CASSLVGDEKLFF. As DNA, the CDR3 is TGTGCCAGCAGCTTGGTAGGTGACGAAAAACTGTTTTTT.